The source of this T cell receptor beta chain is a study of T cells in localized non-small cell lung cancer. The CDR3 has 14 amino acids. V was clipped by 5 bases and J by 0 bases; unmatched bases: 1. Germline V gene sequence: CDR1 SGHAT, CDR2 FQNNGV. Method: immunoSEQ multiplex PCR; TCRdb's copy keeps in-frame clones and lacks some. The top ten clones hold 0.73% of a sample with 25,000 to 35,000 clones, roughly 94% of them seen once. The sequence derives from a woman aged 40 to 75 with stage I lung adenocarcinoma. Specimen: peripheral blood, collected before any cancer treatment. The chain is built from TRBV11-2 and TRBJ1-5; TRBD1 aligns across 7 bases. CDR3 nucleotide sequence: TGTGCCAGCAGCGAGGGGGCTAGCAATCAGCCCCAGCATTTT. This sequence encodes CASSEGASNQPQHF. Full variable domain (rest looked up from reference TRBV11-2 and TRBJ1-5): EAGVAQSPRYKIIEKRQSVAFWCNPISGHATLYWYQQILGQGPKLLIQFQNNGVVDDSQLPKDRFSAERLKGVDSTLKIQPAKLEDSAVYLCASSEGASNQPQHFGDGTRLSIL.